These T cell receptor beta chains were read from a single sample in a study of vaccination and CD4 T cells after COVID-19. TCRdb re-derived calls from the PCR reads in MiXCR, one entry per CDR3 protein. The sample includes over 15,000 distinct CDR3 sequences, about 56% of them seen just once. Antigens for these TCRs are unknown. The input for sequencing was CD4+ T cells from blood, cultured in vitro, taken before SARS-CoV-2 vaccination. Receptors were obtained from a human donor who had recovered from COVID-19. Each CDR3 is given with its conserved first and last residue. A D gene is named only where the DNA matches it firmly. The size of a clone is reported for some rows only, either as once, few or many, or as a class for expanded clones.

j_call | d_call | v_call | clone_size | cdr3_aa | cdr3_nt
TRBJ2-6 | TRBD1 | TRBV6-1 | NA | CASSETTGTGANVLTF | TGTGCCAGCAGTGAAACGACAGGGACCGGGGCCAACGTCCTGACTTTC
TRBJ2-3 | NA | TRBV21-1 | NA | CASSKWKGADTQYF | TGTGCCAGCAGCAAATGGAAGGGGGCAGATACGCAGTATTTT
TRBJ2-3 | TRBD2 | TRBV6-4 | NA | CASSDAGGTDTQYF | TGTGCCAGCAGTGACGCGGGAGGCACAGATACGCAGTATTTT
TRBJ2-3 | TRBD2 | TRBV7-8 | NA | CASSRGRLAGGTDTQYF | TGTGCCAGCAGCAGGGGTAGGCTAGCGGGAGGTACAGATACGCAGTATTTT
TRBJ2-1 | NA | TRBV4-1 | NA | CASSQVASNEQFF | TGCGCCAGCAGCCAAGTGGCCTCTAATGAGCAGTTCTTC
TRBJ2-5 | NA | TRBV7-8 | NA | CASSLVLLALQETQYF | TGTGCCAGCAGCTTAGTTCTACTAGCTTTACAAGAGACCCAGTACTTC
TRBJ1-2 | NA | TRBV5-1 | NA | CASSLASGRANYGYTF | TGCGCCAGCAGCTTGGCTTCGGGGAGAGCTAACTATGGCTACACCTTC
TRBJ2-5 | TRBD2 | TRBV19 | once | CASSMLGGGTQYF | TGTGCCAGTAGTATGTTGGGGGGGGGGACCCAGTACTTC
TRBJ2-1 | NA | TRBV12-3/TRBV12-4 | NA | CASRRAFSSFNEQFF | TGTGCCAGCAGGCGGGCTTTCAGCTCCTTCAATGAGCAGTTCTTC
TRBJ2-6 | NA | TRBV6-2/TRBV6-3 | NA | CASSYSGSGANVLTF | TGTGCCAGCAGTTACTCGGGGTCTGGGGCCAACGTCCTGACTTTC
TRBJ1-2 | NA | TRBV7-2 | few | CASSPPGRYGYTF | TGTGCCAGCAGCCCCCCGGGTCGGTATGGCTACACCTTC
TRBJ2-7 | NA | TRBV2 | NA | CASSAEQDAYEQYF | TGTGCCAGCAGTGCCGAACAGGACGCCTACGAGCAGTACTTC
TRBJ1-2 | TRBD1 | TRBV5-1 | NA | CASSLAHQGAGRANYGYTF | TGCGCCAGCAGCTTGGCTCACCAGGGGGCGGGAAGGGCTAACTATGGCTACACCTTC
TRBJ2-7 | TRBD1 | TRBV30 | NA | CAWSGDRHYEQYF | TGTGCCTGGAGTGGGGACAGACACTACGAGCAGTACTTC
TRBJ1-3 | NA | TRBV19 | NA | CASSRVPISGNTIYF | TGTGCCAGCTCAAGAGTCCCCATCTCTGGAAACACCATATATTTT
TRBJ1-1 | NA | TRBV2 | NA | CASTTGRALNTEAFF | TGTGCCAGCACCACCGGGAGGGCGTTGAACACTGAAGCTTTCTTT
TRBJ2-1 | NA | TRBV11-1 | NA | CASSGQDYNEQFF | TGTGCCAGCAGTGGGCAGGATTACAATGAGCAGTTCTTC